This entry lists 8 T cell receptor beta chains sequenced from one sample in a study of T cells expressing NK-cell markers. TCRdb re-called the 5' RACE reads and gives one entry per CDR3 protein, without DNA. This sample's table has a few hundred thousand distinct CDR3 sequences. Sequenced material: blood T cells: a sorted CD56 or NKG2C T cell subset, CD4+ or CD8+ T cells, or bulk PBMC T cells (not recorded which). These receptors originate from a man aged 18-70 years in good health.

This chain uses TRBV4-1 with TRBJ1-1. The CDR3 is 14 amino acids. Germline assignment: CDR1 MGHRA and CDR2 YSYEKL. CDR3 sequence: CASSQPDKNTEAFF.

The chain links TRBV3-1 to TRBJ2-2; TCRdb calls TRBD1, which cannot be checked without DNA. The length of the CDR3 is 14 residues. Germline lookup yields CDR1 LGHDT and CDR2 YNNKEL (reference sequence). The CDR3 spells CASSRGGDTGELFF.

The V call is TRBV7-9, the J call TRBJ1-2. There are 12 residues in the CDR3. CDR1 and CDR2 (germline): SEHNR, FQNEAQ (reference sequence). CDR3 sequence reads: CASSLETSGYTF.

The chain links TRBV7-9 to TRBJ2-3; TCRdb lists TRBD1, though no DNA is available to test this call. CDR1 and CDR2 (germline): SEHNR, FQNEAQ (reference sequence). The CDR3 length is 15 residues. The CDR3 spells CASSLAQGIADTQYF.

This chain links TRBV7-9 with TRBJ1-1; checking the TCRdb D call of TRBD1 is not possible without DNA. The CDR3 contains 13 residues. CDR1 is SEHNR, CDR2 FQNEAQ, per germline (reference sequence). Here the CDR3 reads CASSSRVWTEAFF.

The V gene is TRBV2, the J gene TRBJ2-1; TCRdb outputs TRBD1, but without DNA this stays unchecked. The length of the CDR3 is 15 residues. CDR1 and CDR2 (germline): SNHLY, FYNNEI. CDR3 loop: CASRIRDRQNNEQFF.

The rearrangement joins TRBV2 to TRBJ2-7; TCRdb names TRBD1, which stays unverified in the absence of DNA. Germline loops: CDR1 SNHLY, CDR2 FYNNEI. CDR3 length: 15 amino acids. This chain's CDR3 is CASRRQGSSFYEQYF. The full variable domain, with the rest looked up from reference TRBV2 and TRBJ2-7, is EPEVTQTPSHQVTQMGQEVILRCVPISNHLYFYWYRQILGQKVEFLVSFYNNEISEKSEIFDDQFSVERPDGSNFTLKIRSTKLEDSAMYFCASRRQGSSFYEQYFGPGTRLTVT.

This chain uses TRBV28 with TRBJ1-2; TCRdb's assignment of TRBD1 cannot be checked, as there is no DNA. Germline V lookup: CDR1 MDHEN, CDR2 SYDVKM. The CDR3 is 12 residues long. CDR3 residues: CASLGQGGGYTF.